One and the same sample provided the 15 T cell receptor beta chains below, sequenced in a study of blood T cell repertoires in COVID-19. TCRdb's table, derived via immunoSEQ multiplex PCR, lists solely in-frame clones and lacks some. The sample has under 7,000 clones; about nine tenths are singletons. The specimen sequenced was peripheral blood. These receptors all come from a human donor in a cohort sampled during active COVID-19.

The chain joins TRBV7-8 to TRBJ2-3, with 7 positions matching TRBD1. The CDR3 is 13 residues long. From germline, CDR1 is SGHVS and CDR2 FQNEAQ. The V gene end was trimmed by 1 base and the J gene end by 6 bases; junction bases not matched to a gene: 1. The CDR3: CASSLEGADTQYF. CDR3 DNA: TGTGCCAGCAGCTTAGAGGGGGCGGATACGCAGTATTTT. The whole variable domain, filled in from reference TRBV7-8 and TRBJ2-3, reads GAGVSQSPRYKVAKRGQDVALRCDPISGHVSLFWYQQALGQGPEFLTYFQNEAQLDKSGLPSDRFFAERPEGSVSTLKIQRTQQEDSAVYLCASSLEGADTQYFGPGTRLTVL.

J is TRBJ2-2 and V is TRBV19, with D maybe TRBD2 (5 bases). Germline CDR1 reads LNHDA; CDR2 reads SQIVND (reference sequence). V was clipped by 2 bases and J by 7 bases, with 14 bases between them. This CDR3 spans 15 amino acids. The CDR3 bases are TGTGCCAGTAGTATAATGGGAACCGGAGGCGGGGAGCTGTTTTTT. Amino acids: CASSIMGTGGGELFF.

The chain couples TRBV2 to TRBJ2-5; 8 bases match TRBD2. The junction had 10 bases not matched to a gene; V was cut back by 7 bases and J by 0 bases. The CDR3 covers 16 residues. The germline gives CDR1 SNHLY, CDR2 FYNNEI. The chain's CDR3 is CASMGEAGANQETQYF. Here the CDR3 DNA reads TGTGCCAGCATGGGGGAAGCGGGGGCTAACCAAGAGACCCAGTACTTC.

The J gene is TRBJ2-3, the V gene TRBV11-1; 9 bases map to TRBD1. Germline V gene sequence: CDR1 SGHAT, CDR2 FQDESV (reference sequence). With 5 bases clipped from V and 6 bases from J, the junction kept 3 bases outside the gene matches. The CDR3 sequence is 13 residues long. CDR3 coding DNA: TGTGCCAGCAGCCAGGACAGGGGTGATACGCAGTATTTT. Amino acid sequence: CASSQDRGDTQYF.

This clone is medium-sized. The V and J genes are TRBV6-5 and TRBJ1-3, with unresolved D. Germline V gives CDR1 MNHEY, CDR2 SVGAGI. Trimming took off 7 bases at V and 2 bases at J, with 12 bases between the two ends. The CDR3 covers 14 residues. DNA of the CDR3: TGTGCCAGCACCTACGGGGAGGCTGGAAACACCATATATTTT. Protein product: CASTYGEAGNTIYF.

V and J are TRBV18 and TRBJ2-4; 9 bases align to TRBD2. Germline CDR1 and CDR2: KGHSH and LQKENI. V shed 6 bases, J shed 1 base, and the junction held 10 bases outside the gene matches. The CDR3 runs 17 residues. The CDR3 spells CASSPIAGGAAKNIQYF. The CDR3 DNA reads as TGTGCCAGCTCCCCCATTGCGGGGGGGGCGGCCAAAAACATTCAGTACTTC.

The rearrangement joins TRBV28 to TRBJ1-1; 8 nucleotides agree with TRBD1. The CDR3 covers 14 residues. Germline V CDR1 and CDR2: MDHEN, SYDVKM. Germline trimming cut 0 bases from V and 8 bases from J; bases unmatched to any gene: 5. The CDR3 region is CASSLWDRVSEAFF. CDR3 DNA sequence: TGTGCCAGCAGTTTATGGGACAGGGTTTCCGAAGCTTTCTTT.

V and J are TRBV10-3 and TRBJ1-4, with TRBD1 matching over 7 bases. The CDR3 runs to 16 residues. Germline lookup yields CDR1 ENHRY and CDR2 SYGVKD. The V segment lost 0 bases and the J segment 0 bases; nucleotides outside the gene matches: 1. CDR3 DNA sequence: TGTGCCATCAGTGAGTCTGGGACAGCAACTAATGAAAAACTGTTTTTT. This translates into CAISESGTATNEKLFF.

The chain is built from TRBV11-2 and TRBJ1-1; unclear D gene. The CDR3 is made up of 16 amino acids. Germline V lookup: CDR1 SGHAT, CDR2 FQNNGV. With 0 bases removed from V and 1 base from J, the gap between germline ends came to 12 bases. The CDR3 here is CASSLDGLGGNTEAFF. The CDR3 DNA is TGTGCCAGCAGCTTAGATGGGCTAGGAGGGAACACTGAAGCTTTCTTT.

By share, this clone counts as medium-sized. The chain recombines TRBV25-1 with TRBJ1-2; D call uncertain. Germline CDR1 is MGHDK and CDR2 is SYGVNS. This CDR3 is built from 14 residues. The V end lost 2 bases, the J end lost 8 bases, and 15 bases lay between the germline ends. This chain's CDR3 is CASSEADQIGGYTF. The CDR3 DNA follows: TGTGCCAGCAGTGAAGCGGATCAAATTGGAGGCTACACCTTC.

This chain connects TRBV10-2 to TRBJ2-7, with TRBD1 matching over 9 bases. The trim removed 2 bases at V and 4 bases at J, leaving 9 bases unmatched. The germline gives CDR1 WSHSY, CDR2 SAAADI. This CDR3 region has 16 residues. The CDR3 sequence: CASSEPGQGGFYEQYF. CDR3 in DNA: TGCGCCAGCAGTGAGCCGGGACAGGGTGGTTTTTACGAGCAGTACTTC.

The chain uses TRBV18 and TRBJ2-5; 12 bases line up with TRBD1. Trimming cost V 2 bases and J 5 bases; bases outside gene matches: 3. The CDR3 extends over 15 amino acids. Germline V CDR1 and CDR2: KGHSH, LQKENI. The CDR3, as DNA: TGTGCCAGCTCACCAGTCGGGACAGGGGGCGAGACCCAGTACTTC. This encodes CASSPVGTGGETQYF.

V and J are TRBV6-2 or TRBV6-3 and TRBJ2-7, with D possibly TRBD1 on 5 matching bases. Germline V CDR1 and CDR2: MNHEY, SVGEGT. The CDR3 is 13 residues long. Between the trimmed V and J ends, which lost 5 bases and 2 bases, there was a span of 10 bases. In DNA, the CDR3 is TGTGCCAGCAGTACGTCAGGGACCTACGAGCAGTACTTC. Its translation: CASSTSGTYEQYF.

The chain employs TRBV6-1 and TRBJ2-2; 9 bases are shared with TRBD1. The CDR3 runs to 18 residues. Germline trimming cut 0 bases from V and 10 bases from J; bases unmatched to any gene: 15. Germline CDR1 and CDR2: MNHNS and SASEGT. The CDR3 is CASSEAEMDRGGKVELFF. The CDR3 region has the DNA TGTGCCAGCAGTGAAGCAGAAATGGACAGGGGAGGGAAGGTGGAGCTGTTTTTT.

The chain recombines TRBV3-1 (or the pseudogene TRBV3-2) with TRBJ1-3; D gene unclear. V lost 1 base, J lost 0 bases, and 7 bases lay in between. In germline, CDR1 is LGHDT, CDR2 YNNKEL (reference sequence). The CDR3 is 15 amino acids. The CDR3 DNA is TGTGCCAGCAGCCAAGGACGGAGCTCTGGAAACACCATATATTTT. It encodes CASSQGRSSGNTIYF.